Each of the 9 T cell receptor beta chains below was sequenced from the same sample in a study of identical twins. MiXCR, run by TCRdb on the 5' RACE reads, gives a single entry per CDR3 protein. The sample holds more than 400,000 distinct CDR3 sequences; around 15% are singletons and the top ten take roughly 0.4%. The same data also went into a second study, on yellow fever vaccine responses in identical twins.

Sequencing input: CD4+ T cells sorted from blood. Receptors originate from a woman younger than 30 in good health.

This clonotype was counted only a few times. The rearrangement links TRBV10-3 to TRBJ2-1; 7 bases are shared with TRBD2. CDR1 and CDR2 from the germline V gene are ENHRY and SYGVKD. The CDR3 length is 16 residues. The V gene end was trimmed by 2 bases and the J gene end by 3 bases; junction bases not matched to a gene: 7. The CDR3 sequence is CAISELGLSNYNEQFF. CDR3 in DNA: TGTGCCATCAGTGAGCTGGGACTATCCAACTACAATGAGCAGTTCTTC.

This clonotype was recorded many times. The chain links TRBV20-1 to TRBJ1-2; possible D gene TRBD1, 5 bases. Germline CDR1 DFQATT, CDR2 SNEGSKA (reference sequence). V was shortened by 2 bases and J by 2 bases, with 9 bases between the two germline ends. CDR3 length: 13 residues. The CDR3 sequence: CSARPQGNYGYTF. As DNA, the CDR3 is TGCAGTGCTAGACCCCAGGGAAACTATGGCTACACCTTC.

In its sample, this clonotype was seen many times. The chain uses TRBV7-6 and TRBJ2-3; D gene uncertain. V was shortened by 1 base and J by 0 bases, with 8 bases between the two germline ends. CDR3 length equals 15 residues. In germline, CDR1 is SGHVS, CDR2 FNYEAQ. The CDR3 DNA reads TGTGCCAGCAGCTTAGGTCTCGGTAGCACAGATACGCAGTATTTT. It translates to CASSLGLGSTDTQYF.

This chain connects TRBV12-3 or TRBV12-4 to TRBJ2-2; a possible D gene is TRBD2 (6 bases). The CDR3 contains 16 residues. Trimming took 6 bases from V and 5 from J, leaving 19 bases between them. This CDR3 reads CASSRKRREGTGELFF. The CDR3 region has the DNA TGTGCCAGCAGCCGTAAGCGGAGGGAAGGTACCGGGGAGCTGTTTTTT.

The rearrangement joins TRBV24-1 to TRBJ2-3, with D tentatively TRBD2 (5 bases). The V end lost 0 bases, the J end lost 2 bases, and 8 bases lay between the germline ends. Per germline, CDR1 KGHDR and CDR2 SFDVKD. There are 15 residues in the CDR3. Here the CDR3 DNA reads TGTGCCACCAGTGATTTGGGGAGACCCACAGATACGCAGTATTTT. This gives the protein CATSDLGRPTDTQYF.

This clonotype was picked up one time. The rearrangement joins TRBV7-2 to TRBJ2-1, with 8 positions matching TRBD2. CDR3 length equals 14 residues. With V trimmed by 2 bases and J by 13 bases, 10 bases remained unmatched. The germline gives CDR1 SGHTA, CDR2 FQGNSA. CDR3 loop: CASSLSGLVTVQFF. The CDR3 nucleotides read TGTGCCAGCAGCTTATCGGGACTAGTCACCGTACAGTTCTTC.

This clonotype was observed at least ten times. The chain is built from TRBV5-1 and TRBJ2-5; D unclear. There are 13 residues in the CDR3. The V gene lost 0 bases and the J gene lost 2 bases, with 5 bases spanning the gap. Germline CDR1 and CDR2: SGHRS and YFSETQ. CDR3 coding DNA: TGCGCCAGCAGCTTGGGAGGTCAAGAGACCCAGTACTTC. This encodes CASSLGGQETQYF.

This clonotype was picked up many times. This chain's CDR3 is CASSLAASGGPNEQFF. CDR3 nucleotides: TGCGCCAGCAGCTTGGCCGCTAGCGGGGGACCCAATGAGCAGTTCTTC. The chain has TRBV5-1 and TRBJ2-1; TRBD2 agrees at 10 bases. The V gene's germline CDR1 is SGHRS and CDR2 YFSETQ. The length of the CDR3 is 16 residues. V dropped 0 bases and J dropped 6; count of bases not matched to a gene: 6.

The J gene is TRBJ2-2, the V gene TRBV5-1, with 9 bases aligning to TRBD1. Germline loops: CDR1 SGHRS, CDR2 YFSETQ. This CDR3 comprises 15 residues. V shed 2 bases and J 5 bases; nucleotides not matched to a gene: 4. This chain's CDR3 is CASSFSGQGTGELFF. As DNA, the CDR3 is TGCGCCAGCAGCTTTTCGGGACAGGGAACCGGGGAGCTGTTTTTT.